One T cell receptor beta chain is described in this entry. The data derive from a study of blood T cell repertoires in COVID-19. Clinical history reported by participants formed the basis on which cohorts were assigned. The CDR3 runs 16 residues. V was pared by 1 base and J by 0 bases, with 3 bases of the junction left unmatched. Germline loops: CDR1 MGHDK, CDR2 SYGVNS. The repertoire was sequenced with immunoSEQ multiplex PCR; TCRdb's copy has only in-frame clones and lacks some. The data show roughly 180,000 clones, more than 65% seen once. V and J are TRBV25-1 and TRBJ2-5, with 9 bases fitting TRBD1. This receptor was taken from a man between 60 and 75 years old who had recovered from COVID-19. Input material: PBMCs or T cells enriched from blood (not recorded which). As DNA, the CDR3 is TGTGCCAGCAGTGAATGGACAGGGGAGTACCAAGAGACCCAGTACTTC. It specifies CASSEWTGEYQETQYF. Together with reference TRBV25-1 and TRBJ2-5, the CDR3 gives the full variable domain: EADIYQTPRYLVIGTGKKITLECSQTMGHDKMYWYQQDPGMELHLIHYSYGVNSTEKGDLSSESTVSRIRTEHFPLTLESARPSHTSQYLCASSEWTGEYQETQYFGPGTRLLVL.